The present entry profiles one TCR beta chain with its context. The data stem from a study of brain T cells in children with intractable seizures. Pre-surgery treatment included at least one anti-epileptic drug. TCRdb keeps only in-frame clones here, not all; method: immunoSEQ multiplex PCR. The table lists 80,000 or so clones, around 90% of them singletons. Germline CDR1 MGHRA, CDR2 YSYEKL. J lost 7 bases, V lost 1 base, and 5 bases had no gene match. The CDR3 has 14 residues. This TCR was sampled from a girl aged 2-9 years with Rasmussen encephalitis and intractable seizures. This rearrangement joins TRBV4-1 to TRBJ2-7; TRBD2 aligns across 9 bases. Sequenced here: peripheral blood, sampled at surgery. For the CDR3, the DNA is TGCGCCAGCAGCCAAGGACTAGCGGCCCGAGAGCAGTACTTC. This sequence encodes CASSQGLAAREQYF.